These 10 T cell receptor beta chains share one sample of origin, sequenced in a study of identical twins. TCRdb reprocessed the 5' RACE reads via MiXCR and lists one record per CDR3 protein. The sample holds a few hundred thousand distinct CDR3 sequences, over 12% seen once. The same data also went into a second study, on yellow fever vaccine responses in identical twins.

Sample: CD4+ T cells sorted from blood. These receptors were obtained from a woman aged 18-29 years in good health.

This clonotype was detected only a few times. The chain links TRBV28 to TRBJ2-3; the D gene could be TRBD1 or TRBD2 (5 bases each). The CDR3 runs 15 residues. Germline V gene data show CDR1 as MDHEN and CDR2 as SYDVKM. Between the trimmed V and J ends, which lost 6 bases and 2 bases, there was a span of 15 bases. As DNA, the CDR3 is TGTGCCAGCAGGTCCATGGGACCGAACACAGATACGCAGTATTTT. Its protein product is CASRSMGPNTDTQYF.

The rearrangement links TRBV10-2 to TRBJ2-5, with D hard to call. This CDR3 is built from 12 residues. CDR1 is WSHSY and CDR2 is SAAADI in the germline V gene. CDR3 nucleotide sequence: TGCGCTAAGTGGGAAGGACAAGAGACCCAGTACTTC. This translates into CAKWEGQETQYF.

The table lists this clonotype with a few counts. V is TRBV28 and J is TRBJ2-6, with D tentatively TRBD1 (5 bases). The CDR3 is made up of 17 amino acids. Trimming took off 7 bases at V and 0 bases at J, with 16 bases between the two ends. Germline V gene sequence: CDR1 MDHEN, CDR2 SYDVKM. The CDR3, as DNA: TGTGCCAGCAAGGGGCAGGGCTGGAGCTCTGGGGCCAACGTCCTGACTTTC. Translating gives CASKGQGWSSGANVLTF. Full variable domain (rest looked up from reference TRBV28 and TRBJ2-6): DVKVTQSSRYLVKRTGEKVFLECVQDMDHENMFWYRQDPGLGLRLIYFSYDVKMKEKGDIPEGYSVSREKKERFSLILESASTNQTSMYLCASKGQGWSSGANVLTFGAGSRLTVL.

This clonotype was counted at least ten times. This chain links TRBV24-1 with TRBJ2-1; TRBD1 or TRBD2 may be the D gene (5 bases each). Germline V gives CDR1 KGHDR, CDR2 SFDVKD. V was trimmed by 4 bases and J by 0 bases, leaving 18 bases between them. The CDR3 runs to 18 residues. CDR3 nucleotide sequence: TGTGCCACCAGTGACCTTAAGGGGACGGTGAGCTCCTACAATGAGCAGTTCTTC. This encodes CATSDLKGTVSSYNEQFF.

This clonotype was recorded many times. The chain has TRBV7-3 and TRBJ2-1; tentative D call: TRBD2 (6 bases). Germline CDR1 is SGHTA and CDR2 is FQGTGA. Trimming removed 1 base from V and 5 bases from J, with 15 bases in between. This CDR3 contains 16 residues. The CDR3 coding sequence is TGTGCCAGCAGCTTAAGTCCAGGGAGGTTTAACAATGAGCAGTTCTTC. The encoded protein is CASSLSPGRFNNEQFF. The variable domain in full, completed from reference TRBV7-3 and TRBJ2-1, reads GAGVSQTPSNKVTEKGKYVELRCDPISGHTALYWYRQSLGQGPEFLIYFQGTGAADDSGLPNDRFFAVRPEGSVSTLKIQRTERGDSAVYLCASSLSPGRFNNEQFFGPGTRLTVL.

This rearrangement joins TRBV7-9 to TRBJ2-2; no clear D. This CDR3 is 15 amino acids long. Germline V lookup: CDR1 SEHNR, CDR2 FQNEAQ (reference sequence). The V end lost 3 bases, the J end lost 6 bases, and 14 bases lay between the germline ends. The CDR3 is CASSLALGSSGELFF. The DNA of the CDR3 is TGTGCCAGCAGCTTGGCCCTCGGGTCGTCCGGGGAGCTGTTTTTT.

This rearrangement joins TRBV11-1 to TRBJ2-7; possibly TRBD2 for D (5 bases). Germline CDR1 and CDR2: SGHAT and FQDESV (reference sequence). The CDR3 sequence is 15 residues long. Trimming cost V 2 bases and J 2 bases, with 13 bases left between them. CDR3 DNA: TGTGCCAGCAGCTTACAAGGACTCCTAACCTACGAGCAGTACTTC. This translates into CASSLQGLLTYEQYF.

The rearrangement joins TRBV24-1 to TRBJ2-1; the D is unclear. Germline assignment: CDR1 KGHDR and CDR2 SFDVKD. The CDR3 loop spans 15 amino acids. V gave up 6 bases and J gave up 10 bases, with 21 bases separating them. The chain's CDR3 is CATSSPELQFSEQFF. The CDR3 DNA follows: TGTGCCACCAGTTCCCCAGAACTCCAGTTCAGCGAGCAGTTCTTC.

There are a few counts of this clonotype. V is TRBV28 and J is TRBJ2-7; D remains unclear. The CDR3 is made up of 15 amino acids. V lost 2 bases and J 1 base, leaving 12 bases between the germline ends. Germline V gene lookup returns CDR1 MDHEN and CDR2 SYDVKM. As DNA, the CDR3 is TGTGCCAGCAGTTTACCAGCTCTGGAATCCTACGAGCAGTACTTC. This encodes CASSLPALESYEQYF.

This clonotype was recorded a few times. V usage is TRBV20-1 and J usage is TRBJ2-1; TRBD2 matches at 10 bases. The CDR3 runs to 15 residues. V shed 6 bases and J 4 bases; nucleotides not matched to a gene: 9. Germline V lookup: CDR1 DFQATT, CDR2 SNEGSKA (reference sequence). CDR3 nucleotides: TGCAGTGCCCGAAAGGGACTAGCGTTATACAATGAGCAGTTCTTC. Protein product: CSARKGLALYNEQFF.